Sequencing of this T cell receptor (beta chain) was carried out in a study of Graves' ophthalmopathy and Graves' hyperthyroidism. The CDR3 length is 13 residues. Trimming cost V 4 bases and J 8 bases, with 14 bases left between them. Germline V CDR1 and CDR2: SGHTA, FQGNSA. RNA transcripts yielded amplified TCR beta CDR3 regions. RT-PCR with HTBI primers came first, then second-round multiplex PCR. TCRdb used MiXCR to reprocess the multiplex PCR reads, holding one entry per CDR3 protein. Of roughly 400,000 distinct CDR3 sequences listed, 15% were seen once; the top ten hold roughly 7%. Hyperthyroidism was considered stable when no ophthalmopathy appeared within 18 months of follow-up. Hyperthyroidism was new, under 2 months, in patients aged 18 to 65. Ten or more counts support this clonotype. Its antigen is currently unknown. Study findings and constraints: Also, most clonotypes expanded in the thyroid above 0.001 frequency appeared in blood. The model's ophthalmopathy progression predictions had approximately 71% sensitivity and less than 75% specificity.

What was sequenced was peripheral blood. The receptor's source is a woman in her late teens or twenties with stable Graves' hyperthyroidism. This chain uses TRBV7-2 with TRBJ1-2; no clear D. For the CDR3, the DNA is TGTGCCAGCAGCTCGGACGGCCGGCGGGGCTACACCTTC. As protein: CASSSDGRRGYTF.